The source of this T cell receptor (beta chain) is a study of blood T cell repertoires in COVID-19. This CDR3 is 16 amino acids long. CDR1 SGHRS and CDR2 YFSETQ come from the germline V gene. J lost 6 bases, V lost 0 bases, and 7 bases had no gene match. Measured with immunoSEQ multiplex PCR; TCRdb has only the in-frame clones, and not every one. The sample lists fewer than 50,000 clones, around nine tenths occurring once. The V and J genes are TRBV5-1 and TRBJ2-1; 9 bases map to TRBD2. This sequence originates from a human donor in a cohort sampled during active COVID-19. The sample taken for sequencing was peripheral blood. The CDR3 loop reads CASSLAPGLASNEQFF. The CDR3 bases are TGCGCCAGCAGCTTGGCCCCGGGACTAGCTTCCAATGAGCAGTTCTTC.